This entry is about one T cell receptor beta chain. The target of this receptor is not known. Within one base of it there is no much larger clone, and no base qualities were kept. There are 14 amino acids in the CDR3, from cysteine to phenylalanine inclusive. The kept DNA is CDR3 alone, 42 bases in frame from the first base. The V end loses 6 bases and the J end loses 1 base, and a stretch of 11 bases separates them. Taken from the germline V gene, the CDR1 and CDR2 loops are MNHEY and SVGAGI. The data were taken from a study of technical replicates of blood from several donors (dated by TCRdb to about 2017). The library was prepared using the immunoSEQ multiplex PCR assay. The table was pulled from immuneACCESS by TCRdb, which kept in-frame rearrangements only. Such tables lose some clones; where checked, under half of the loss comes from unresolved V genes, and the rest has no known cause. The sample table holds 50,000 to 65,000 clones, of which 80% to 95% were seen once. The ten largest clonotypes hold more than 4% of the sample.

This sequence uses TRBV6-5 and TRBJ2-3, and perhaps TRBD2 as D gene, on 6 matching bases. This clonotype was obtained from a human donor in good health. Some clones in this sample may be carry-over from other donors' samples. The specimen was PBMCs. The nucleotide sequence reads TGTGCCAGCAGCGGGACTTATGGCACAGATACGCAGTATTTT. Translation gives CASSGTYGTDTQYF.